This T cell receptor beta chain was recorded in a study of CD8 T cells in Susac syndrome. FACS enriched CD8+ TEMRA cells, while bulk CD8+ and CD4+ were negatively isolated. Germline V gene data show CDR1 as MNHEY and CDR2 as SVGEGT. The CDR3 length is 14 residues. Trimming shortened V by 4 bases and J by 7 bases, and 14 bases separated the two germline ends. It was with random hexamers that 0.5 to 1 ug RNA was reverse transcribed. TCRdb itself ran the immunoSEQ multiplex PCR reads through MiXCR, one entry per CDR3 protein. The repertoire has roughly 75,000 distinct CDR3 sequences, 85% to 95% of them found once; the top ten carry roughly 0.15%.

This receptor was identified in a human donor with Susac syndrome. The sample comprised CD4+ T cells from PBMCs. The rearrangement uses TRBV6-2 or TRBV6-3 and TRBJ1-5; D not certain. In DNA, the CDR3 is TGTGCCAGCAGTTCCCTCTTCGGCGGGCAGCCCCAGCATTTT. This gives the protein CASSSLFGGQPQHF.